This T cell receptor (beta chain) was obtained from a study of shared clonotypes between healthy human individuals. Study information: Every donor yielded three CD4 naive, three CD4 memory, two CD8 naive and one CD8 memory plate. Findings and caveats of the study: An effect of sequencing depth on clonotype sharing among donors was expected.

Assay runs were performed at deep level. Authors' processing steps: ImmunoSEQ gave junction-only sequences without quality scores, so filtering differed. Method: immunoSEQ multiplex PCR; TCRdb's copy keeps in-frame clones and lacks some. From that table come the V and J calls and clone size; the DNA was used to work out D and trimming. The repertoire holds under 2.5 million clones, with under 95% as singletons. Note on this clone: Its cognate antigen is unknown.

This TCR derives from a man aged 18 to 29 in good health. Some clones in this sample may be carry-over from other donors' samples. The sequencing input was naive CD4+ T cells from PBMCs. Subset here: CD45RA+ positively selected.

In DNA, the CDR3 is TGTGCCAGCAGCTTTAGAGGCGGGACTCACAATGAGCAGTTCTTC. Translated: CASSFRGGTHNEQFF. The rearrangement joins TRBV7-3 to TRBJ2-1; possible D gene TRBD2, 6 bases. V was clipped by 3 bases and J by 5 bases, with 14 bases between them. From germline, CDR1 is SGHTA and CDR2 FQGTGA. The length of the CDR3 is 15 residues.